The rows below give T cell receptor beta chains drawn from one sample of a study of type 1 regulatory T cells. Their target antigens are unknown. A single record per CDR3 protein comes from TCRdb applying MiXCR to the reads. The sample carries 12,000 to 15,000 distinct CDR3 sequences, about 13% recorded once. Source material: cultured T cells, either the whole culture or a sorted T cell fraction (not recorded which). Source of these receptors: a human donor in good health. Each CDR3 is given with its conserved first and last residue. Expanded clones are given a class, and other clones once, few, many or no size at all.

v_gene	j_gene	abundance	CDR3aa
TRBV3-1	TRBJ1-1	NA	CASSPGGREAFF
TRBV27	TRBJ2-2	many	CASSFGLAGSGELFF
TRBV20-1	TRBJ1-2	few	CSATTNYGYTF
TRBV12-3/TRBV12-4	TRBJ2-3	many	CASSRAGKNHPQYF
TRBV7-2	TRBJ2-7	NA	CASSLGTVDEQYF
TRBV3-1	TRBJ2-1	medium-sized	CASSRLSGATYDEQFF
TRBV29-1	TRBJ2-5	many	CSVDPTGSRETQYF
TRBV6-5	TRBJ2-2	many	CASTGTMNTGELFF
TRBV5-1	TRBJ2-7	NA	CASSLQGTYGEQYF
TRBV25-1	TRBJ1-5	many	CASSPRQFNQPQHF
TRBV7-2	TRBJ2-7	NA	CASNPRDGNYEQYF
TRBV5-1	TRBJ1-2	many	CASSLASGLVYGYTF
TRBV4-3	TRBJ2-2	many	CASSQQPGLAVNTGELFF
TRBV6-5	TRBJ2-7	many	CASSGDRGVYYEQYF
TRBV7-2	TRBJ1-2	many	CASSPVIYGYTF